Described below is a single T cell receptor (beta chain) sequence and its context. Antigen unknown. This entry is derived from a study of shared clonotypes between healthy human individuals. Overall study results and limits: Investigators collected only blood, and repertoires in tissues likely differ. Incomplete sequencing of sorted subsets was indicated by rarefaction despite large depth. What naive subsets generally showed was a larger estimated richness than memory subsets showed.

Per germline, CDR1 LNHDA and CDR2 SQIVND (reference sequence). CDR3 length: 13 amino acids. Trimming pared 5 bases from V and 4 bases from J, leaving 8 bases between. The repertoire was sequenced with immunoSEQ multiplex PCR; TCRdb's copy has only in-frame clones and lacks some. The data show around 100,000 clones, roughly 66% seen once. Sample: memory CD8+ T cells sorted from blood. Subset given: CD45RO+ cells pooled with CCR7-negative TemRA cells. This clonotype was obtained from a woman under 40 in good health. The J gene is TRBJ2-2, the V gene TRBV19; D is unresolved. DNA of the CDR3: TGTGCCAGTAGTTCTTGGGCCACCGGGGAGCTGTTTTTT. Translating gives CASSSWATGELFF.